This T cell receptor (beta chain) was identified in a study of T cells in Graves' hyperthyroidism and ophthalmopathy. The study's findings and limits: A model of 13 V-J features distinguished ophthalmopathy from stable hyperthyroidism.

RNA transcripts gave rise to amplified TCR beta CDR3 regions. HTBI primers were employed in a first-round RT-PCR of the TCR CDR3. MiXCR, run by TCRdb on the multiplex PCR reads, gives a single entry per CDR3 protein. The sample comprises around 580,000 distinct CDR3 sequences, roughly 46% of which are singletons, and around 7.7% rests with the top ten. Subjects aged 18 to 65 presented with newly diagnosed hyperthyroidism of less than 2 months' duration. On this clonotype: Its antigen remains unidentified.

The receptor was derived from a woman younger than 30 with Graves' hyperthyroidism. Sequenced: peripheral blood or thyroid tissue (not recorded which).

The CDR3 DNA reads TGTGCCAGCAGTGACGCTCAGGGGTACCCGGACTATGGCTACACCTTC. Protein: CASSDAQGYPDYGYTF. This rearrangement joins TRBV2 to TRBJ1-2; D perhaps matches TRBD1 (6 bases). CDR1 SNHLY and CDR2 FYNNEI come from the germline V gene. Deletions cut 3 bases from V and 3 bases from J, with 17 bases between. The CDR3 is 16 amino acids.